The rows below give T cell receptor beta chains drawn from one sample of a study of cytomegalovirus exposure and HLA in healthy donors. Assay used: immunoSEQ multiplex PCR; TCRdb lists only in-frame clones, some missing. This sample has approximately 180,000 clones; about 69% occur once, and the top ten carry 2% to 3%. Sequenced material: PBMCs. Receptors originate from a human donor in good health. CDR3s include the opening cysteine and the closing phenylalanine or tryptophan. The D gene is left open where the match is weak. Clone size, where shown, is once, few, many, or a class for clones that have expanded.

clone size | J gene | CDR3 length | D gene | V gene | CDR3 protein | CDR3 DNA
- | TRBJ2-1 | 14 | - | TRBV6-5 | CASSEYSSYNEQFF | TGTGCCAGCAGCGAGTATAGCTCCTACAATGAGCAGTTCTTC
- | TRBJ2-2 | 16 | - | TRBV25-1 | CASSDRTGRDTGELFF | TGTGCCAGCAGTGATCGGACAGGGAGGGACACCGGGGAGCTGTTTTTT
- | TRBJ2-7 | 15 | TRBD2 | TRBV9 | CASSRGGWGSYEQYF | TGTGCCAGCAGCCGGGGGGGTTGGGGCTCCTACGAGCAGTACTTC
- | TRBJ2-7 | 15 | TRBD1 | TRBV6-1 | CASSHLRDRIFEQYF | TGTGCCAGCAGTCATCTCCGGGACAGGATTTTCGAGCAGTACTTC
- | TRBJ2-3 | 12 | - | TRBV5-8 | CASSSSTGTQYF | TGTGCCAGCAGCTCCTCCACGGGTACGCAGTATTTT
- | TRBJ2-7 | 13 | - | TRBV19 | CASSIQGTYEQYF | TGTGCCAGTAGTATACAGGGTACCTACGAGCAGTACTTC
- | TRBJ1-2 | 11 | - | TRBV19 | CASSLRYGYTF | TGTGCCAGTAGTCTCAGATATGGCTACACCTTC
- | TRBJ1-1 | 13 | - | TRBV25-1 | CASTGRGGTEAFF | TGTGCCAGCACGGGCAGGGGCGGTACTGAAGCTTTCTTT
once | TRBJ2-1 | 16 | - | TRBV7-9 | CASSSLVGRAYNEQFF | TGTGCCAGCAGCTCCCTGGTGGGGCGAGCCTACAATGAGCAGTTCTTC
- | TRBJ1-1 | 13 | - | TRBV27 | CASSRPSGREAFF | TGTGCCAGCAGCCGACCCTCAGGGAGGGAAGCTTTCTTT
- | TRBJ2-1 | 14 | - | TRBV12-5 | CASGTGMSNNEQFF | TGTGCTAGCGGAACAGGAATGTCAAACAATGAGCAGTTCTTC
few | TRBJ1-1 | 16 | TRBD1 | TRBV18 | CASSPGQGTFDTEAFF | TGTGCCAGCTCACCTGGACAGGGGACCTTCGACACTGAAGCTTTCTTT
- | TRBJ1-5 | 15 | TRBD1 | TRBV28 | CASSGQAGGNQPQHF | TGTGCCAGCAGTGGACAGGCTGGAGGCAATCAGCCCCAGCATTTT
- | TRBJ1-6 | 16 | - | TRBV4-3 | CASSQDAGSYNSPLHF | TGCGCCAGCAGCCAAGATGCCGGGTCCTATAATTCACCCCTCCACTTT
- | TRBJ2-5 | 17 | TRBD1 | TRBV9 | CASSVGPGTGGSETQYF | TGTGCCAGCAGCGTAGGTCCTGGGACAGGGGGGTCAGAGACCCAGTACTTC
- | TRBJ2-7 | 14 | TRBD1 | TRBV19 | CATRTGTGGYEQYF | TGTGCCACCAGAACCGGGACAGGGGGATACGAGCAGTACTTC
- | TRBJ1-2 | 15 | TRBD1 | TRBV4-3 | CASSSSSGTGHGYTF | TGCGCCAGCAGCTCATCATCCGGGACAGGGCATGGCTACACCTTC
- | TRBJ1-1 | 13 | - | TRBV7-9 | CASSLFEGTEAFF | TGTGCCAGCAGCTTATTTGAGGGCACTGAAGCTTTCTTT
- | TRBJ1-1 | 14 | - | TRBV4-1 | CASSQGARLTEAFF | TGCGCCAGCAGCCAAGGGGCCAGGCTAACTGAAGCTTTCTTT
- | TRBJ2-7 | 16 | TRBD1 | TRBV4-3 | CASSQATGDFGNEQYF | TGCGCCAGCAGCCAAGCGACAGGGGATTTCGGAAACGAGCAGTACTTC
- | TRBJ2-5 | 15 | TRBD2 | TRBV7-2 | CASSFGLAGAGAQYF | TGTGCCAGCAGCTTCGGACTAGCGGGGGCTGGGGCCCAGTACTTC
- | TRBJ1-2 | 14 | TRBD1 | TRBV6-6 | CASSHPGQVVSYTF | TGTGCCAGCAGTCACCCGGGACAGGTAGTGAGCTACACCTTC
- | TRBJ1-5 | 15 | - | TRBV19 | CASSMGGFSNQPQHF | TGTGCCAGTAGTATGGGGGGTTTCAGCAATCAGCCCCAGCATTTT
- | TRBJ2-3 | 23 | TRBD1 | TRBV13 | CASSFQAGTDAKDDFGTTDTQYF | TGTGCCAGCAGCTTCCAAGCCGGGACAGACGCCAAAGATGATTTCGGCACCACAGATACGCAGTATTTT
- | TRBJ2-1 | 15 | TRBD1 | TRBV5-6 | CASSGGTGFSDEQFF | TGTGCCAGCAGCGGAGGGACAGGGTTTTCGGATGAGCAGTTCTTC
- | TRBJ2-2 | 16 | - | TRBV18 | CASSPEAGSNTGELFF | TGTGCCAGCTCACCCGAGGCAGGGTCGAACACCGGGGAGCTGTTTTTT
- | TRBJ2-3 | 13 | - | TRBV19 | CASKQESTDTQYF | TGTGCCAGTAAACAGGAAAGCACAGATACGCAGTATTTT
- | TRBJ2-2 | 16 | TRBD1 | TRBV11-3 | CASSPGGRGRDGELFF | TGTGCCAGCAGCCCTGGTGGCAGGGGGCGCGACGGGGAGCTGTTTTTT
- | TRBJ1-6 | 14 | - | TRBV7-9 | CASSLPFLRSPLHF | TGTGCCAGCAGCTTACCTTTCTTACGGTCACCCCTCCACTTT
- | TRBJ2-7 | 15 | - | TRBV6-6 | CASSNGDRTSYEQYF | TGTGCCAGCAGTAACGGTGACAGGACCTCCTACGAGCAGTACTTC
- | TRBJ1-4 | 15 | TRBD1 | TRBV7-9 | CASVVGSRGSEKLFF | TGTGCCAGCGTCGTGGGGTCCAGGGGGAGTGAAAAACTGTTTTTT
- | TRBJ2-3 | 14 | - | TRBV30 | CAWSVGGGPDTQYF | TGTGCCTGGAGTGTGGGGGGTGGGCCAGATACGCAGTATTTT
few | TRBJ1-2 | 18 | TRBD1 | TRBV9 | CASSVGPPGTGIPYGYTF | TGTGCCAGCAGCGTAGGTCCCCCCGGGACAGGGATCCCCTATGGCTACACCTTC
once | TRBJ1-5 | 16 | - | TRBV7-6 | CASSLAGGYSNQPQHF | TGTGCCAGCAGCTTAGCAGGAGGGTATAGCAATCAGCCCCAGCATTTT
- | TRBJ2-7 | 15 | TRBD1 | TRBV4-1 | CASSQFGQGAYEQYF | TGCGCCAGCAGCCAATTCGGACAGGGGGCCTACGAGCAGTACTTC
- | TRBJ2-1 | 15 | - | TRBV2 | CASSDRGAPYNEQFF | TGTGCCAGCAGTGATCGGGGGGCCCCCTACAATGAGCAGTTCTTC
- | TRBJ2-1 | 12 | - | TRBV7-3 | CASSLNINEQFF | TGTGCCAGCAGCTTAAATATCAATGAGCAGTTCTTC
- | TRBJ1-1 | 16 | - | TRBV19 | CASSIREGSQNTEAFF | TGTGCCAGTAGTATAAGGGAGGGCAGTCAAAACACTGAAGCTTTCTTT
- | TRBJ2-6 | 19 | TRBD1 | TRBV7-9 | CASSLPGQTISSGANVLTF | TGTGCCAGCAGCTTACCGGGACAGACAATTAGCTCTGGGGCCAACGTCCTGACTTTC
- | TRBJ1-3 | 17 | - | TRBV9 | CASSVATEGISGNTIYF | TGTGCCAGCAGCGTAGCTACGGAGGGAATCTCTGGAAACACCATATATTTT
few | TRBJ1-1 | 13 | - | TRBV5-8 | CASSFQGGTEAFF | TGTGCCAGCAGCTTTCAGGGCGGCACTGAAGCTTTCTTT
- | TRBJ1-2 | 18 | - | TRBV11-2 | CASSPLRDTAFHQYGYTF | TGTGCCAGCAGCCCCCTCCGGGACACTGCATTTCACCAATATGGCTACACCTTC
- | TRBJ1-4 | 15 | - | TRBV9 | CASSVGGATNEKLFF | TGTGCCAGCAGCGTAGGGGGAGCAACTAATGAAAAACTGTTTTTT
- | TRBJ1-4 | 16 | - | TRBV19 | CASRIDSSLANEKLFF | TGTGCCAGTAGGATCGACAGCAGTCTAGCTAATGAAAAACTGTTTTTT
- | TRBJ1-5 | 14 | - | TRBV4-1 | CASSQQGSDQPQHF | TGCGCCAGCAGCCAACAGGGTTCGGATCAGCCCCAGCATTTT
- | TRBJ1-5 | 14 | TRBD1 | TRBV6-1 | CASSEAGGNQPQHF | TGTGCCAGCAGTGAGGCAGGGGGAAATCAGCCCCAGCATTTT
once | TRBJ1-1 | 15 | TRBD1 | TRBV2 | CASSIQQGGATEAFF | TGTGCCAGCAGTATACAACAGGGGGGTGCCACTGAAGCTTTCTTT
- | TRBJ1-1 | 16 | TRBD1 | TRBV7-2 | CASSFSFGTGNTEAFF | TGTGCCAGCAGCTTTTCCTTCGGGACAGGGAACACTGAAGCTTTCTTT
few | TRBJ1-4 | 17 | - | TRBV27 | CASSFSPGRKANEKLFF | TGTGCCAGCAGTTTTTCTCCGGGGAGGAAGGCTAATGAAAAACTGTTTTTT
- | TRBJ2-3 | 16 | TRBD1 | TRBV30 | CAWSVAGQGITDTQYF | TGTGCCTGGAGTGTTGCGGGACAGGGGATCACAGATACGCAGTATTTT
- | TRBJ2-5 | 15 | - | TRBV6-5 | CASRPNPRIQETQYF | TGTGCCAGCAGGCCAAACCCCAGGATCCAAGAGACCCAGTACTTC
few | TRBJ2-5 | 14 | - | TRBV6-8 | CASSTAEARETQYF | TGTGCCAGCAGCACCGCAGAGGCTAGGGAGACCCAGTACTTC